Detailed here is one TCR beta chain. Its specificity is not known. Relative to the germline gene, one junction end is altered; a read error may explain this. The data are from a study of T cells after posttransplantation cyclophosphamide. Regarding the study as a whole: Later post-transplant blood repertoires were often dominated by donor CD8+ memory clones.

Busulfan-fludarabine conditioning, marrow transplant, and cyclophosphamide on days +3 and +4 were administered. Assay: immunoSEQ multiplex PCR; the TCRdb copy retains only in-frame clones and omits some. The data show thousands of clones, 70% to 75% seen once. The TCR sequence derives from a male patient aged 50 or older who received an allogeneic stem cell transplant from a related donor and was CMV-positive. Some T cells may be graft donor cells. This specimen was PBMCs, taken just under 35 days after a stem cell transplant with posttransplant cyclophosphamide.

CDR3 loop: CASSLGQGGDEQCF. CDR3 coding DNA: TGTGCCAGCAGCTTAGGACAGGGTGGCGACGAGCAGTGCTTC. The chain is built from TRBV5-4 and TRBJ2-7, with 8 bases fitting TRBD1. The CDR3 is made up of 14 amino acids. In germline, CDR1 is SGHNT, CDR2 YYREEE (reference sequence).